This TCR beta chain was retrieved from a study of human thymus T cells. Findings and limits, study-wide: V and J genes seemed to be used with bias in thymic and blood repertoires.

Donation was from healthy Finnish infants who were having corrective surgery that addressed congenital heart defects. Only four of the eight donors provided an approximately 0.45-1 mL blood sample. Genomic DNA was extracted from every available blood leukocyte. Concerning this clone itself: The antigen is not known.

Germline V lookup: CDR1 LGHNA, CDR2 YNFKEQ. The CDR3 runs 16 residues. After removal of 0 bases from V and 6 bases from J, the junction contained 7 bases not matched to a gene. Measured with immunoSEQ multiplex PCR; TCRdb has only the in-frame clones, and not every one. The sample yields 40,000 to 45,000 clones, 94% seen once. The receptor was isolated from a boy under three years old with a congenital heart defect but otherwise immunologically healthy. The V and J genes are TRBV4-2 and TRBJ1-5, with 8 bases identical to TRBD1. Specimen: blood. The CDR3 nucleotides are TGTGCCAGCAGCCAAGATCGGGCAGGGGGCGGTCAGCCCCAGCATTTT. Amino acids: CASSQDRAGGGQPQHF.